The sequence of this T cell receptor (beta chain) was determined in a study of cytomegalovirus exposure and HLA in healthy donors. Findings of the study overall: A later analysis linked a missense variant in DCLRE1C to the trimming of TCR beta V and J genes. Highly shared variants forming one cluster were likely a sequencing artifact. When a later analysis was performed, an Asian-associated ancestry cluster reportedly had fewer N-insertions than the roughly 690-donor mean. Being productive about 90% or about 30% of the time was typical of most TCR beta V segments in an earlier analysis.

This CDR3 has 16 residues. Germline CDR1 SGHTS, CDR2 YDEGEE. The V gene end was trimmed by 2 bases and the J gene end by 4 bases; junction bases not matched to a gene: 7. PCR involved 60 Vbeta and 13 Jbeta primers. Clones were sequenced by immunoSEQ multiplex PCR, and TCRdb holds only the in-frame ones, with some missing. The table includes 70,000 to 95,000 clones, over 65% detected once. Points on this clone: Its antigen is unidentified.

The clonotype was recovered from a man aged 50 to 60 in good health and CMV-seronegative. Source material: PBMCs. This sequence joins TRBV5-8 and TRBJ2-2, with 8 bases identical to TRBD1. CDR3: CASSLTGQEFTGELFF. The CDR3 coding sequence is TGTGCCAGCAGCTTAACGGGACAGGAGTTCACCGGGGAGCTGTTTTTT.